One and the same sample provided the 16 T cell receptor beta chains below, sequenced in a study of OX40 agonist ivuxolimab in advanced cancers. The assay was immunoSEQ multiplex PCR, and TCRdb's table has in-frame clones only and misses some. The sample holds 100,000 to 150,000 clones, 92% seen once. Here the sequenced sample was CD4+ or CD8+ T cells sorted from blood, taken in a trial of the OX40 agonist ivuxolimab. The receptors stem from an adult with an advanced solid tumor such as melanoma, head and neck, liver or kidney cancer.

As DNA, the CDR3 is TGTGCCAGCGGAATTGGGACCCAGTACTTC. Protein sequence: CASGIGTQYF. The V call is TRBV25-1, the J call TRBJ2-5, with D hard to call. The germline V and J ends were trimmed by 8 bases and 7 bases, with 8 bases remaining between them. This CDR3 has 10 residues. Germline assignment: CDR1 MGHDK and CDR2 SYGVNS.

J is TRBJ1-1 and V is TRBV11-3; D not resolved. The V gene lost 1 base and the J gene lost 0 bases, with 3 bases spanning the gap. The CDR3 has 13 residues. Germline values: CDR1 SGHNT, CDR2 YENEEA. The CDR3 sequence: CASSLGLNTEAFF. The CDR3 DNA reads as TGTGCCAGCAGCTTAGGGTTGAACACTGAAGCTTTCTTT. Filled out from reference TRBV11-3 and TRBJ1-1, the complete variable domain reads EAGVVQSPRYKIIEKKQPVAFWCNPISGHNTLYWYLQNLGQGPELLIRYENEEAVDDSQLPKDRFSAERLKGVDSTLKIQPAELGDSAVYLCASSLGLNTEAFFGQGTRLTVV.

The chain recombines TRBV7-9 with TRBJ1-2, with 8 bases identical to TRBD1. The CDR3 contains 14 residues. J gave up 9 bases and V 5 bases, and 11 bases lay outside the gene matches. Germline CDR1 and CDR2: SEHNR and FQNEAQ (reference sequence). The CDR3 region has the DNA TGTGCCAGCAGCCAAGACAGGGGTTCTTTCAGCTACACCTTC. Amino acid sequence: CASSQDRGSFSYTF.

V gene TRBV9 combines with J gene TRBJ1-5; maybe TRBD1 (5 bases). The germline V gene encodes CDR1 SGDLS and CDR2 YYNGEE. Between the trimmed V and J ends, which lost 4 bases and 3 bases, there was a span of 17 bases. The CDR3 length is 16 residues. In DNA form, the CDR3 reads TGTGCCAGCAGCAAGTCGGACATAGACCTCAATCAGCCCCAGCATTTT. Translation gives CASSKSDIDLNQPQHF.

The chain carries TRBV9 and TRBJ1-4; TRBD1 matches 10 bases. V shed 3 bases, J shed 7 bases, and the junction held 9 bases outside the gene matches. CDR1 is SGDLS and CDR2 is YYNGEE in the germline V gene. This CDR3 has 16 amino acids. The CDR3 here is CASSGPQTGGVEKLFF. In nucleotides, the CDR3 is TGTGCCAGCAGCGGGCCACAGACAGGGGGCGTTGAAAAACTGTTTTTT.

The CDR3, as DNA: TGTGCCATCAGTGTTGGGACAGGGGGGGACGAGCAGTACTTC. It translates to CAISVGTGGDEQYF. The chain combines TRBV10-3 with TRBJ2-7; 11 nucleotides line up with TRBD1. The CDR3 covers 14 residues. Germline trimming cut 4 bases from V and 5 bases from J; bases unmatched to any gene: 4. Germline CDR1 reads ENHRY; CDR2 reads SYGVKD.

The chain recombines TRBV11-3 with TRBJ2-7; D is tentatively TRBD1 or TRBD2 (5 bases each). Trimming removed 5 bases at V and 6 bases at J, with 11 bases between. CDR3 length: 12 residues. Germline V gene data show CDR1 as SGHNT and CDR2 as YENEEA. The DNA for the CDR3 is TGTGCCAGCAGCCCAGGGAGATCCGAGCAGTACTTC. This codes for CASSPGRSEQYF.

The rearrangement joins TRBV28 to TRBJ2-1; D is unclear. The V end lost 2 bases, the J end lost 10 bases, and 9 bases lay between the germline ends. CDR3 length equals 12 residues. Germline V gene data show CDR1 as MDHEN and CDR2 as SYDVKM. CDR3 sequence reads: CASSLDIKEQFF. DNA of the CDR3: TGTGCCAGCAGTTTAGACATAAAGGAGCAGTTCTTC.

CDR3 nucleotides: TGTGCCAGCAGTTCCACCTTTAGAGGCTACACCTTC. Protein product: CASSSTFRGYTF. J is TRBJ1-2 and V is TRBV28; D remains ambiguous. The germline V gene has CDR1 MDHEN and CDR2 SYDVKM. The CDR3 extends over 12 amino acids. Trimming left V 4 bases short and J 8 bases short, with 11 bases between.

The chain uses TRBV18 and TRBJ2-7; D is undetermined. Germline V lookup: CDR1 KGHSH, CDR2 LQKENI. CDR3 size: 14 residues. Trimming took 3 bases from V and 0 from J, leaving 9 bases between them. CDR3 residues: CASSPWGISYEQYF. In DNA, the CDR3 is TGTGCCAGCTCACCTTGGGGAATCTCCTACGAGCAGTACTTC.

The chain couples TRBV6-5 to TRBJ1-5; a possible D gene is TRBD1 (6 bases). Germline V gene lookup returns CDR1 MNHEY and CDR2 SVGAGI. The CDR3 contains 14 residues. Trimming pared 0 bases from V and 5 bases from J, leaving 8 bases between. This CDR3 is CASSYSAGDQPQHF. The DNA of the CDR3 is TGTGCCAGCAGTTACTCCGCAGGGGATCAGCCCCAGCATTTT.

J is TRBJ2-3 and V is TRBV5-1; D possibly uses TRBD1 or TRBD2 (5 bases each). The V gene's germline CDR1 is SGHRS and CDR2 YFSETQ. The CDR3 is made up of 16 amino acids. Trimming pared 2 bases from V and 0 bases from J, leaving 13 bases between. CDR3 in amino acids: CASSLSGTASTDTQYF. The CDR3 DNA reads as TGCGCCAGCAGCTTATCCGGGACGGCTAGCACAGATACGCAGTATTTT.

CDR3 region: CATSRGQGETGAYEQYF. CDR3 bases: TGTGCCACCAGCAGAGGGCAGGGGGAGACAGGGGCCTACGAGCAGTACTTC. The gene calls are TRBV15 and TRBJ2-7; 8 nucleotides line up with TRBD1. The CDR3 is 17 amino acids. Germline loops: CDR1 LNHNV, CDR2 YYDKDF (reference sequence). The V gene end was trimmed by 1 base and the J gene end by 2 bases; junction bases not matched to a gene: 10.

The chain couples TRBV7-2 to TRBJ1-4; TRBD1 might be the D (6 bases). CDR1 and CDR2 from the germline V gene are SGHTA and FQGNSA. Trimming left V 7 bases short and J 0 bases short, with 18 bases between. The CDR3 spans 17 residues. The CDR3 loop is CASTSRGRPSTNEKLFF. DNA for the CDR3: TGTGCCAGCACCTCTCGGGGGCGCCCCTCAACTAATGAAAAACTGTTTTTT.

The V gene is TRBV7-3, the J gene TRBJ2-1; a weak D match, TRBD2 (6 bases). Germline CDR1 is SGHTA and CDR2 is FQGTGA. Trimming shortened V by 0 bases and J by 3 bases, and 12 bases separated the two germline ends. CDR3 length equals 16 residues. The CDR3 DNA is TGTGCCAGCAGCTTAACTGGTCAGGGAGGCTACAATGAGCAGTTCTTC. Translated, it gives CASSLTGQGGYNEQFF.

This chain links TRBV5-1 with TRBJ1-3; D is ambiguous. Trimming took off 0 bases at V and 0 bases at J, with 7 bases between the two ends. This CDR3 comprises 15 residues. CDR1 SGHRS and CDR2 YFSETQ come from the germline V gene. CDR3 protein: CASSLGRNSGNTIYF. Written as DNA, the CDR3 is TGCGCCAGCAGCTTGGGACGCAACTCTGGAAACACCATATATTTT.